These T cell receptor beta chains were read from a single sample in a study of CD8 T cells in Susac syndrome. In TCRdb, the immunoSEQ multiplex PCR reads were re-called with MiXCR into one record per CDR3 protein. This sample yields approximately 210,000 distinct CDR3 sequences, of which approximately 94% are seen a single time; 0.15% belongs to the top ten. Sequencing was carried out using CD4+ T cells from PBMCs. The receptors originated from a human donor with Susac syndrome. Each CDR3 is given with its conserved first and last residue. A D gene is named only where the DNA matches it firmly. Expanded clones get a size class; other rows say once, few or many, or leave the size out.

V	D	J	size	DNA	CDR3
TRBV7-6	-	TRBJ2-3	-	TGTGCCAGCAGCATCCTGTCGGGGCGGGGCACAGATACGCAGTATTTT	CASSILSGRGTDTQYF
TRBV6-1	-	TRBJ2-7	-	TGTGCCAGCAGTGCCTCCCGTCTGATTTCCTACGAGCAGTACTTC	CASSASRLISYEQYF
TRBV3-1	-	TRBJ1-3	-	TGTGCCAGCAGCCAAGATCAGGGATCAGGAAACACCATATATTTT	CASSQDQGSGNTIYF
TRBV20-1	-	TRBJ1-5	-	TGCAGTGCTAGAAAGTTCGGGCAGGAGAATCAGCCCCAGCATTTT	CSARKFGQENQPQHF
TRBV5-1	-	TRBJ1-6	-	TGCGCCAGCAGCTTGGGGTCAAACCAATCACCCCTCCACTTT	CASSLGSNQSPLHF
TRBV6-5	-	TRBJ2-5	once	TGTGCCAGCAGTTACTCCTACCAAGAGACCCAGTACTTC	CASSYSYQETQYF
TRBV18	-	TRBJ2-7	-	TGTGCCAGCTCACCCGCGTTACGCGGAGACTACGAGCAGTACTTC	CASSPALRGDYEQYF
TRBV19	-	TRBJ1-4	-	TGTGCCAGTAGTATACCCCGGGACGGCAATGAAAAACTGTTTTTT	CASSIPRDGNEKLFF
TRBV5-1	TRBD1	TRBJ2-1	once	TGCGCCAGCACCCCAGTGGGACAGGGTTCGCATGAGCAGTTCTTC	CASTPVGQGSHEQFF
TRBV30	-	TRBJ1-1	-	TGTGCCTTTCCGGGGCCCCAGGGGATGAACACTGAAGCTTTCTTT	CAFPGPQGMNTEAFF
TRBV29-1	-	TRBJ1-2	-	TGCAGCGTTGGTAGTCTCCCTCCACCATTTGGCTACACCTTC	CSVGSLPPPFGYTF
TRBV7-9	-	TRBJ1-5	-	TGTGCCAGCAGCTTGGAGCGTGATCAGCCCCAGCATTTT	CASSLERDQPQHF
TRBV5-1	-	TRBJ2-7	few	TGCGCCAGCAGCTTGTATGGGGGCGGTGAGCAGTACTTC	CASSLYGGGEQYF
TRBV5-5	-	TRBJ2-6	-	TGTGCCAGCAGCTTCCCAGGGGCTGGGGCCAACGTCCTGACTTTC	CASSFPGAGANVLTF
TRBV20-1	-	TRBJ1-5	-	TGCAGTGCTGGGGGGGGTCCTCAGCCCCAGCATTTT	CSAGGGPQPQHF
TRBV2	-	TRBJ1-2	-	TGTGCCTGCGCCTTAGAGGGCCCCACGGGTGGCTACACCTTC	CACALEGPTGGYTF
TRBV7-8	-	TRBJ2-5	-	TGTGCCAGCAGCTTAGGCGGGGAAGCGGCCCAGTACTTC	CASSLGGEAAQYF
TRBV6-5	-	TRBJ1-1	-	TGTGCCAGCACCAGGGCGGGATCGAACACTGAAGCTTTCTTT	CASTRAGSNTEAFF
TRBV19	TRBD1	TRBJ1-4	-	TGTGCCAGTACCACTCTCGACAGGGAGGGTGAAAAACTGTTTTTT	CASTTLDREGEKLFF
TRBV20-1	-	TRBJ1-2	-	TGCAGTGCCGCCGTCCCTTATGGCTACACCTTC	CSAAVPYGYTF
TRBV5-1	-	TRBJ2-5	-	TGCGCCAGCAGGGACAGATACCAAGAGACCCAGTACTTC	CASRDRYQETQYF
TRBV12-3/TRBV12-4	-	TRBJ1-4	-	TGTGCCAGCAGCTTAAACGTTGAAAAACTGTTTTTT	CASSLNVEKLFF
TRBV15	-	TRBJ2-7	-	TGTGCCACCAGCAGAGATCTTTCCTACGAGCAGTACTTC	CATSRDLSYEQYF
TRBV20-1	-	TRBJ2-2	once	TGCAGTGCTAGACCCCTAACCGACGGGGAGCTGTTTTTT	CSARPLTDGELFF